Below, 28 T cell receptor beta chains from the same sample are listed, as sequenced in a study of CD8 T cells in Susac syndrome. It was with random hexamers that 0.5 to 1 ug RNA was reverse transcribed. From the immunoSEQ multiplex PCR reads, TCRdb called clonotypes with MiXCR, one entry per CDR3 protein. The repertoire includes 77,000 or so distinct CDR3 sequences, about 92% of them detected once, and about 0.54% sits in the top ten. Sequencing was performed on CD4+ T cells from PBMCs. The receptors stem from a human donor with Susac syndrome.

This chain uses TRBV4-3 with TRBJ2-2, with 7 bases fitting TRBD1. The CDR3 is 15 amino acids. Trimming cost V 2 bases and J 3 bases; bases outside gene matches: 3. CDR1 is LGHNA and CDR2 is YSLEER in the germline V gene. CDR3 protein: CASSQNDRDTGELFF. Written as DNA, the CDR3 is TGCGCCAGCAGCCAAAATGACAGGGACACCGGGGAGCTGTTTTTT.

The J gene is TRBJ2-1, the V gene TRBV5-1; perhaps TRBD2 as D (6 bases). This CDR3 comprises 17 residues. V lost 0 bases and J 6 bases, leaving 19 bases between the germline ends. The germline gives CDR1 SGHRS, CDR2 YFSETQ. The chain's CDR3 is CASSLDLTSRARNEQFF. CDR3 nucleotides: TGCGCCAGCAGCTTGGACCTTACTAGCCGAGCCCGCAATGAGCAGTTCTTC.

The chain carries TRBV5-1 and TRBJ1-2; tentatively, D is TRBD1 (5 bases). The CDR3 has 13 amino acids. Germline V gene sequence: CDR1 SGHRS, CDR2 YFSETQ. V was trimmed by 5 bases and J by 2 bases, leaving 10 bases between them. CDR3 coding DNA: TGCGCCAGCAGGGGGACTTCAAACTATGGCTACACCTTC. Residues: CASRGTSNYGYTF. The full variable domain, rest sourced from reference TRBV5-1 and TRBJ1-2, is KAGVTQTPRYLIKTRGQQVTLSCSPISGHRSVSWYQQTPGQGLQFLFEYFSETQRNKGNFPGRFSGRQFSNSRSEMNVSTLELGDSALYLCASRGTSNYGYTFGSGTRLTVV.

This chain links TRBV7-2 with TRBJ1-1; maybe TRBD1 (5 bases). V was pared by 4 bases and J by 6 bases, with 21 bases between. Per germline, CDR1 SGHTA and CDR2 FQGNSA. This CDR3 has 16 amino acids. Written as DNA, the CDR3 is TGTGCCAGCAGCTCCCCCCACAAAGGGTCGGGGGCTGAAGCTTTCTTT. It translates to CASSSPHKGSGAEAFF.

The genes are TRBV20-1 and TRBJ1-1, with D possibly matching TRBD1 (5 bases). CDR3 size: 16 residues. Germline CDR1 DFQATT, CDR2 SNEGSKA (reference sequence). Trimming pared 5 bases from V and 1 base from J, leaving 20 bases between. The CDR3 sequence is CSAPDPRRQKNTEAFF. The CDR3 nucleotides read TGCAGTGCTCCTGACCCGCGGAGACAGAAGAACACTGAAGCTTTCTTT.

V is TRBV7-2 and J is TRBJ2-1, with 14 bases identical to TRBD2. The germline CDR1 and CDR2 sequences are SGHTA and FQGNSA. CDR3 size: 14 residues. Trimming cost V 10 bases and J 9 bases; bases outside gene matches: 8. The CDR3 DNA is TGTGCCACCGAAGGGACTAGCGGGAGCGGTGAGCAGTTCTTC. This encodes CATEGTSGSGEQFF.

V usage is TRBV18 and J usage is TRBJ1-6, with D possibly matching TRBD1 (5 bases). The V and J ends lost 3 bases and 6 bases respectively, with 9 bases between them. This CDR3 has 14 residues. The germline gives CDR1 KGHSH, CDR2 LQKENI. CDR3 amino acids: CASSPGRINSPLHF. The DNA for the CDR3 is TGTGCCAGCTCACCGGGACGGATTAATTCACCCCTCCACTTT.

CDR3 bases: TGCAGTGCTAGAGCTTTACCCTCAGCCGCCGGTTTGAGCTCCTACGAGCAGTACTTC. It specifies CSARALPSAAGLSSYEQYF. J is TRBJ2-7 and V is TRBV20-1; D remains ambiguous. Per the germline V gene, CDR1 is DFQATT and CDR2 is SNEGSKA (reference sequence). V was trimmed by 1 base and J by 0 bases, leaving 25 bases between them. The CDR3 is made up of 19 amino acids.

V and J are TRBV9 and TRBJ2-7; D is perhaps TRBD1 or TRBD2 (6 bases each). Germline CDR1 and CDR2: SGDLS and YYNGEE. V lost 4 bases to trimming and J lost 4 bases, with 15 bases between them. The CDR3 is 14 amino acids. The CDR3 DNA sequence: TGTGCCAGCAGCCCTCCGAGGAGGGGGTACGAGCAGTACTTC. Translating it yields CASSPPRRGYEQYF. The whole variable domain, remainder taken from reference TRBV9 and TRBJ2-7, is DSGVTQTPKHLITATGQRVTLRCSPRSGDLSVYWYQQSLDQGLQFLIQYYNGEERAKGNILERFSAQQFPDLHSELNLSSLELGDSALYFCASSPPRRGYEQYFGPGTRLTVT.

The chain couples TRBV6-2 or TRBV6-3 to TRBJ2-1, with D uncertain. The DNA end lines up better with TRBJ2-7; the J call may be wrong. Germline CDR1 is MNHEY and CDR2 is SVGEGT. CDR3 length equals 15 residues. The DNA for the CDR3 is TGTGCCAGCAGTTACCAGAAGGCTTCCCTCTACGAGCAGTACTTC. It specifies CASSYQKASLYEQYF.

This clonotype came up once. J is TRBJ2-1 and V is TRBV10-3; 11 bases match TRBD2. Germline V lookup: CDR1 ENHRY, CDR2 SYGVKD. The length of the CDR3 is 16 residues. With V trimmed by 3 bases and J by 0 bases, 1 base remained unmatched. CDR3 coding DNA: TGTGCCATCAGTGATAGCGGGAGGGCCTCCTACAATGAGCAGTTCTTC. Translation gives CAISDSGRASYNEQFF.

The CDR3 bases are TGCGCCAGCAGCTCGACAGGGTCGGTGGGCCCGAGGAGTACCTTC. Translation: CASSSTGSVGPRSTF. This chain joins TRBV5-1 and TRBJ1-2; 7 bases map to TRBD1. CDR3 length: 15 amino acids. CDR1 is SGHRS, CDR2 YFSETQ, per germline. The ends lost 3 bases at V and 14 bases at J; junction bases unmatched: 19.

This CDR3 reads CASSPDRDQPQHF. CDR3 in DNA: TGTGCCAGCAGCCCGGACAGGGATCAGCCCCAGCATTTT. This rearrangement joins TRBV7-2 to TRBJ1-5; 8 nucleotides align to TRBD1. CDR3 length: 13 residues. The ends lost 5 bases at V and 5 bases at J; junction bases unmatched: 2. The germline V gene encodes CDR1 SGHTA and CDR2 FQGNSA.

The chain employs TRBV30 and TRBJ1-5; D not resolved. CDR1 is GTSNPN and CDR2 is SVGIG in the germline V gene (reference sequence). Trimming took off 3 bases at V and 4 bases at J, with 10 bases between the two ends. CDR3 size: 13 residues. The CDR3 sequence: CAWSPNTNQPQHF. CDR3 in DNA: TGTGCCTGGAGCCCAAACACAAATCAGCCCCAGCATTTT.

This chain links TRBV4-2 with TRBJ2-1; 11 bases agree with TRBD1. CDR3 length equals 16 residues. Germline loops: CDR1 LGHNA, CDR2 YNFKEQ. V lost 0 bases and J lost 3; bases outside the gene matches: 1. CDR3 sequence: CASSQEGTGGYNEQFF. CDR3 sequence (DNA): TGTGCCAGCAGCCAAGAGGGGACAGGGGGCTACAATGAGCAGTTCTTC.

The chain carries TRBV7-3 and TRBJ2-6; D may be TRBD1 or TRBD2 (5 bases each). Trimming shortened V by 5 bases and J by 4 bases, and 9 bases separated the two germline ends. CDR3 length: 14 amino acids. Germline V lookup: CDR1 SGHTA, CDR2 FQGTGA. CDR3 loop: CASSGTPGANVLTF. CDR3 DNA sequence: TGTGCCAGCAGCGGGACCCCGGGGGCCAACGTCCTGACTTTC.

In this sample, this clonotype turned up a few times. This chain's CDR3 is CASSPGTSIGTGELFF. The DNA for the CDR3 is TGTGCCAGCAGCCCAGGGACTAGCATTGGCACCGGGGAGCTGTTTTTT. The chain links TRBV5-4 to TRBJ2-2; 9 bases are shared with TRBD2. CDR3 length: 16 amino acids. CDR1 is SGHNT, CDR2 YYREEE, per germline (reference sequence). Trimming removed 4 bases from V and 4 bases from J; junction bases left unmatched: 8.

The chain has TRBV30 and TRBJ1-2; no clear D gene. CDR1 GTSNPN and CDR2 SVGIG come from the germline V gene (reference sequence). V gave up 3 bases and J gave up 3 bases, with 8 bases separating them. The CDR3 is 12 residues long. The CDR3 loop reads CAWSRLYYGYTF. In DNA form, the CDR3 reads TGTGCCTGGAGCAGGCTTTACTATGGCTACACCTTC.

The J gene is TRBJ2-5, the V gene TRBV5-4, with 9 positions matching TRBD1. V was pared by 4 bases and J by 4 bases, with 8 bases of the junction left unmatched. In germline, CDR1 is SGHNT, CDR2 YYREEE (reference sequence). This CDR3 has 15 amino acids. Written as DNA, the CDR3 is TGTGCCAGCAGCCACCGGGACAGGGTAGGAGAGACCCAGTACTTC. Its translation: CASSHRDRVGETQYF.

The gene calls are TRBV5-1 and TRBJ1-5; TRBD1 matches at 7 bases. V shed 1 base and J 5 bases; nucleotides not matched to a gene: 0. This CDR3 region has 13 residues. CDR1 is SGHRS, CDR2 YFSETQ, per germline. The CDR3 loop reads CASSLTGDQPQHF. Written as DNA, the CDR3 is TGCGCCAGCAGCTTGACAGGGGATCAGCCCCAGCATTTT.

V is TRBV24-1 and J is TRBJ1-2; no definite D call. Germline V gene sequence: CDR1 KGHDR, CDR2 SFDVKD. V was shortened by 4 bases and J by 3 bases, with 8 bases between the two germline ends. This CDR3 is 13 amino acids long. CDR3 sequence (DNA): TGTGCCACCAGTGAGGCGGGATACTATGGCTACACCTTC. This codes for CATSEAGYYGYTF.

This chain joins TRBV12-3 or TRBV12-4 and TRBJ1-1, with a tentative D call TRBD1 (6 bases). Trimming shortened V by 5 bases and J by 1 base, and 14 bases separated the two germline ends. The CDR3 length is 15 residues. CDR3 in DNA: TGTGCCAGCAGTCGGGACACGGGGAGGAACACTGAAGCTTTCTTT. Residues: CASSRDTGRNTEAFF.

This chain uses TRBV6-6 with TRBJ2-7; the D is unclear. Germline CDR1 and CDR2: MNHNY and SVGAGI (reference sequence). Trimming cost V 0 bases and J 4 bases, with 10 bases left between them. CDR3 length: 14 amino acids. The CDR3 sequence: CASSYSHGNYEQYF. CDR3 coding DNA: TGTGCCAGCAGTTACTCGCACGGAAATTACGAGCAGTACTTC.

The chain combines TRBV3-1 with TRBJ1-6, with a tentative D call TRBD1 (5 bases). Germline CDR1 LGHDT, CDR2 YNNKEL (reference sequence). CDR3 length: 16 amino acids. The germline V and J ends were trimmed by 3 bases and 14 bases, with 23 bases remaining between them. CDR3 protein: CASSQEPGRNRWTLHF. The CDR3 coding sequence is TGTGCCAGCAGCCAGGAACCGGGGCGGAACAGGTGGACCCTCCACTTT.

The chain uses TRBV30 and TRBJ2-6; 8 nucleotides agree with TRBD1. V shed 2 bases, J shed 1 base, and the junction held 16 bases outside the gene matches. CDR3 size: 20 residues. CDR1 GTSNPN and CDR2 SVGIG come from the germline V gene (reference sequence). This CDR3 is CAWSSYGQGFYPSGANVLTF. In DNA form, the CDR3 reads TGTGCCTGGAGTTCCTACGGACAGGGTTTTTACCCATCTGGGGCCAACGTCCTGACTTTC.

This clonotype has only one observation. Germline and junction disagree at one end, which may indicate a read error. The chain combines TRBV6-2 or TRBV6-3 with TRBJ2-7; 9 bases align to TRBD2. The CDR3 spans 14 residues. CDR1 is MNHEY and CDR2 is SVGEGT in the germline V gene. CDR3 in amino acids: CASSYPGTSYEQHF. CDR3 DNA sequence: TGTGCCAGCAGTTACCCCGGGACTAGCTACGAGCAGCACTTC.

The V gene is TRBV20-1, the J gene TRBJ1-2, with D uncertain. Germline V gene data show CDR1 as DFQATT and CDR2 as SNEGSKA (reference sequence). V lost 4 bases and J lost 1, with 4 bases in between. The CDR3 contains 11 residues. In nucleotides, the CDR3 is TGCAGTGCTACCGATAACTATGGCTACACCTTC. Protein sequence: CSATDNYGYTF.

The chain uses TRBV5-1 and TRBJ2-3; tentative D call: TRBD1 (6 bases). Germline CDR1 SGHRS, CDR2 YFSETQ. V shed 0 bases and J shed 3 bases, with 8 bases lying between them. This CDR3 is 14 amino acids long. The CDR3 loop reads CASSLGRGTDTQYF. CDR3 coding DNA: TGCGCCAGCAGCTTGGGCAGGGGAACAGATACGCAGTATTTT.